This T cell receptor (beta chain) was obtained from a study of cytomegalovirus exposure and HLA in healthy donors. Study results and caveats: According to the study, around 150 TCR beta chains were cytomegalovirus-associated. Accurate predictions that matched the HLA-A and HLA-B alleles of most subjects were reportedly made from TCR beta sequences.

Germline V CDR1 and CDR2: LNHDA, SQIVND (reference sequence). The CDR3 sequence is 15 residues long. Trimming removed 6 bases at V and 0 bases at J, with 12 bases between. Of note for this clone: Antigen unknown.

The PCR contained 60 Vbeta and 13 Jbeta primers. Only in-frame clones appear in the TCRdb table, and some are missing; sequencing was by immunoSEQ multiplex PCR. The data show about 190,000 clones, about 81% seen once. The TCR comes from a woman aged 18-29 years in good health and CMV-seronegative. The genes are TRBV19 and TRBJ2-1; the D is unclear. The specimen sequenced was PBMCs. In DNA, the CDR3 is TGTGCCAGTAGCCCCGATCAGAACTCCTACAATGAGCAGTTCTTC. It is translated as CASSPDQNSYNEQFF.